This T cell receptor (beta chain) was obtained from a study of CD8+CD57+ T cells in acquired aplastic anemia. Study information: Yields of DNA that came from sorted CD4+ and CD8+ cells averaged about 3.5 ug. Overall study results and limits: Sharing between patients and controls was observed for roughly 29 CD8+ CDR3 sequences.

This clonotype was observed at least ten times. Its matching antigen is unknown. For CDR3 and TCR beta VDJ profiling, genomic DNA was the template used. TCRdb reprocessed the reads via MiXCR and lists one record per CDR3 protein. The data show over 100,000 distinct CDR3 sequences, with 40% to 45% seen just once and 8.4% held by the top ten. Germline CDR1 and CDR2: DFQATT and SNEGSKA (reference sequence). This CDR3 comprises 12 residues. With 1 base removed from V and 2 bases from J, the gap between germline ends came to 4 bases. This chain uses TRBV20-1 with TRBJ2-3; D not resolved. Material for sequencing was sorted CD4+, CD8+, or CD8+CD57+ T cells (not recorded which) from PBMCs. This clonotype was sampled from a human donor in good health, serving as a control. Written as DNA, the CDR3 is TGCAGTGCTAGAGCGATCACAGATACGCAGTATTTT. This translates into CSARAITDTQYF.